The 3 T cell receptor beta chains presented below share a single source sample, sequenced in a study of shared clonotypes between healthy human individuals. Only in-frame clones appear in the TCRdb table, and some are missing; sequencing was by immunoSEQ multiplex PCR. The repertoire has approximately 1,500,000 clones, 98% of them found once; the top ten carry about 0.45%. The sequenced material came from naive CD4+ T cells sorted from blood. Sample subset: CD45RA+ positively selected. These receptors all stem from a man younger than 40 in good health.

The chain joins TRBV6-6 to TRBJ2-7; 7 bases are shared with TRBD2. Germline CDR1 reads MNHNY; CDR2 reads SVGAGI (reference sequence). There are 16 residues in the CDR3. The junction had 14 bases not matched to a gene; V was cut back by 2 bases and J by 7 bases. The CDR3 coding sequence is TGTGCCAGCAGTTACCCGGGGGGTATCGTTGAACGGGAGCAGTACTTC. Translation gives CASSYPGGIVEREQYF.

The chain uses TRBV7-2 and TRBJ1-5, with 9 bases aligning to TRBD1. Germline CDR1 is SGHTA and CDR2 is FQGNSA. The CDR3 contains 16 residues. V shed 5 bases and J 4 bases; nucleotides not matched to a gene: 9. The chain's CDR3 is CASSPGGTGYNQPQHF. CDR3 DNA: TGTGCCAGCAGCCCGGGGGGGACAGGGTATAATCAGCCCCAGCATTTT.

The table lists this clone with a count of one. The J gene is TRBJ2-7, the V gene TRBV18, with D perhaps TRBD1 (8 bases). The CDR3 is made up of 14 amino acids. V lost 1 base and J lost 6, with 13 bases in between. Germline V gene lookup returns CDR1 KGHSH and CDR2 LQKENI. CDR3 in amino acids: CASSPLQGEGEQYF. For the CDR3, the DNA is TGTGCCAGCTCACCACTACAGGGGGAGGGCGAGCAGTACTTC.